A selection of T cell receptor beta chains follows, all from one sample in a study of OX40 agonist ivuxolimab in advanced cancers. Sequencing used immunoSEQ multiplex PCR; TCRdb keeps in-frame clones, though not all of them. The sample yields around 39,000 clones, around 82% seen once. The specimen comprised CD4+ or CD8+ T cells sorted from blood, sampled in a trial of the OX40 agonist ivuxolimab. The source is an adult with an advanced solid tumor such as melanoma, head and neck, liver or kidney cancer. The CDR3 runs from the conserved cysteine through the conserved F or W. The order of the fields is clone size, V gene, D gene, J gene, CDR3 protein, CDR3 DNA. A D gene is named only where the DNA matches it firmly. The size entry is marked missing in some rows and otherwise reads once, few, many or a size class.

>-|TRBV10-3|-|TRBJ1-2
CAISESRSGLRTGGGYTF
TGTGCCATCAGTGAGTCTCGGTCGGGCCTACGAACCGGGGGAGGCTACACCTTC
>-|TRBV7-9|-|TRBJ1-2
CASSAGTRADSPYGYTF
TGTGCCAGCAGCGCGGGGACAAGAGCCGATTCTCCTTATGGCTACACCTTC
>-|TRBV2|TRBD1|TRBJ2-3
CASSLLKGASTDTQYF
TGTGCCAGCAGCCTCCTGAAGGGGGCCTCCACAGATACGCAGTATTTT
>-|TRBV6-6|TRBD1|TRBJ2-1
CASSGPGGWDEQFF
TGTGCCAGCAGTGGACCAGGGGGCTGGGATGAGCAGTTCTTC
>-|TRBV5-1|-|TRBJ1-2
CASTTDRDYGYTF
TGCGCCAGCACAACAGATAGGGACTATGGCTACACCTTC
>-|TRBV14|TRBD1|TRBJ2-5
CASSQDRDSTQYF
TGTGCCAGCAGCCAAGATCGGGACAGTACCCAGTACTTC
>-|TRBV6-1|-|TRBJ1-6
CASSDRWRSSYNSPLHF
TGTGCCAGCAGTGATAGGTGGCGTAGCTCCTATAATTCACCCCTCCACTTT
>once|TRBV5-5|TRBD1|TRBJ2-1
CASSPGTGVGGQFF
TGTGCCAGCAGCCCCGGGACAGGGGTGGGTGGGCAGTTCTTC
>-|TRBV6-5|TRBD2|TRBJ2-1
CASSYPTGLAGGKQFF
TGTGCCAGCAGTTACCCAACCGGACTAGCGGGGGGGAAGCAGTTCTTC
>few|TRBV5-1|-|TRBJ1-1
CASSAQGMGTEAFF
TGCGCCAGCAGCGCGCAGGGGATGGGCACTGAAGCTTTCTTT
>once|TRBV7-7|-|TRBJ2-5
CASSLALSSRETQYF
TGTGCTAGCAGCTTAGCGCTTAGTAGCCGAGAGACCCAGTACTTC
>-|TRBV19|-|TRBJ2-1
CASSSQRWYNEQFF
TGTGCCAGTAGTAGCCAGCGGTGGTACAATGAGCAGTTCTTC
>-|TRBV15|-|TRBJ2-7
CATSRDLRYEQYF
TGTGCCACCAGCAGAGATCTACGCTACGAGCAGTACTTC
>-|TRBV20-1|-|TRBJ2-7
CSASRPNEQYF
TGCAGTGCTAGTCGGCCGAACGAGCAGTACTTC
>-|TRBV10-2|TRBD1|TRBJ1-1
CASSRGRGTEAFF
TGCGCCAGCAGCAGGGGGCGCGGGACTGAAGCTTTCTTT
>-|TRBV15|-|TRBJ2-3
CATSRDGRDTQYF
TGTGCCACCAGCAGAGACGGGCGGGATACGCAGTATTTT
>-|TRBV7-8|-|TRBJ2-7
CASSSSPIYGTYEQYF
TGTGCCAGCAGCTCATCTCCGATTTACGGCACCTACGAGCAGTACTTC
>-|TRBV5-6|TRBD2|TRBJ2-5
CASSLVLAAQETQYF
TGTGCCAGCAGCTTGGTACTAGCGGCTCAAGAGACCCAGTACTTC
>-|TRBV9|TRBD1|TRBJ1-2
CASSGIPGQGSGYTF
TGTGCCAGCAGCGGCATACCGGGACAGGGGTCGGGCTACACCTTC
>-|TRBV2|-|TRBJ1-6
CASKGQGGSPLHF
TGTGCCAGCAAAGGGCAGGGTGGTTCACCCCTCCACTTT
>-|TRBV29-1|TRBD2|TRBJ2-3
CSVEGEGLAGGKGGTDTQYF
TGCAGCGTTGAAGGGGAAGGACTAGCGGGGGGAAAAGGTGGCACAGATACGCAGTATTTT
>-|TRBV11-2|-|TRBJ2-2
CASSLAPNTGELFF
TGTGCCAGCAGCTTGGCCCCGAACACCGGGGAGCTGTTTTTT
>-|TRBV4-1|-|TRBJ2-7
CASSQDRSLPASEQYF
TGCGCCAGCAGCCAAGACCGAAGTCTCCCGGCTTCCGAGCAGTACTTC
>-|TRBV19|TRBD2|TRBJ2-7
CASSIQPAGGLISYEQYF
TGTGCCAGTAGTATCCAGCCAGCGGGGGGCCTCATATCCTACGAGCAGTACTTC
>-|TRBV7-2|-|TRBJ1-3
CASSPAGSGNTIYF
TGTGCCAGCAGCCCCGCAGGGTCTGGAAACACCATATATTTT
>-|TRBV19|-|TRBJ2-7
CASSIAGLRDNEQYF
TGTGCCAGTAGTATAGCAGGCCTACGGGACAATGAGCAGTACTTC
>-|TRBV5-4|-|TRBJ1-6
CASSSTGTVNSPLHF
TGTGCCAGCAGCTCTACAGGGACGGTGAATTCACCCCTCCACTTT
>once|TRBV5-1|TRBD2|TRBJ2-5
CASSLATSGGLQETQYF
TGCGCCAGCAGCTTGGCTACTAGCGGGGGGCTTCAAGAGACCCAGTACTTC
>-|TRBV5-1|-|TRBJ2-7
CASSPRSGRSYEQYF
TGCGCCAGCAGCCCGAGGTCAGGACGGTCCTACGAGCAGTACTTC
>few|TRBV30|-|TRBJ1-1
CAWSVEFHVAFF
TGTGCCTGGAGTGTGGAGTTTCATGTGGCTTTCTTT
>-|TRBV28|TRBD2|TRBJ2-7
CASSYTSGGSYEQYF
TGTGCCAGCAGTTACACTAGCGGGGGTAGCTACGAGCAGTACTTC
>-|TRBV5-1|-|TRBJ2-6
CASSSQGGANVLTF
TGCGCCAGCAGCTCGCAGGGTGGGGCCAACGTCCTGACTTTC
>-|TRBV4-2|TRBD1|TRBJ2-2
CASSQVGGQGTGELFF
TGTGCCAGCAGCCAAGTAGGGGGACAGGGCACCGGGGAGCTGTTTTTT
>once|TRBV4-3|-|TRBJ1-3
CASSRGTNSGNTIYF
TGCGCCAGCAGCCGTGGAACTAACTCTGGAAACACCATATATTTT
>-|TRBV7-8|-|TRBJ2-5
CASSPFNRVGETQYF
TGTGCCAGCAGCCCGTTTAACAGGGTCGGAGAGACCCAGTACTTC
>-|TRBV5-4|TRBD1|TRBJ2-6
CASSLFGQGVRGANVLTF
TGTGCCAGCAGCTTGTTTGGACAGGGGGTGCGCGGGGCCAACGTCCTGACTTTC
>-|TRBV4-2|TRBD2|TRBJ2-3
CASSQEGFSGGAGTQYF
TGTGCCAGCAGCCAAGAAGGTTTTAGCGGGGGGGCCGGTACGCAGTATTTT
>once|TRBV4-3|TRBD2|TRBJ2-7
CASSQDSYRDGLAETYEQYF
TGCGCCAGCAGCCAAGATTCCTATAGAGACGGACTAGCGGAAACCTACGAGCAGTACTTC
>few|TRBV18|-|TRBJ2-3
CASSPGGIPSGTQYF
TGTGCCAGCTCACCAGGCGGGATACCCTCTGGTACGCAGTATTTT
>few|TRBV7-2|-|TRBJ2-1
CASSTMGGEYEQFF
TGTGCCAGCAGCACAATGGGGGGCGAGTATGAGCAGTTCTTC
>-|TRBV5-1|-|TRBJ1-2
CASSLKRFGDNDYGYTF
TGCGCCAGCAGCTTGAAGCGCTTCGGAGATAACGACTATGGCTACACCTTC
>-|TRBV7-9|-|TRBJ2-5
CASRGEGGKETQYF
TGTGCCAGCCGCGGCGAGGGGGGCAAAGAGACCCAGTACTTC
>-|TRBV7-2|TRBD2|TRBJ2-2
CASRSGGAVLTGELFF
TGTGCCAGCCGCTCGGGGGGGGCAGTCCTCACCGGGGAGCTGTTTTTT
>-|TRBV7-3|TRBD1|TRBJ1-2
CASSAGQGGDYGYTF
TGTGCCAGCAGCGCAGGACAGGGCGGCGACTATGGCTACACCTTC
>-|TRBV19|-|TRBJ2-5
CASSIFGQETQYF
TGTGCCAGTAGTATATTCGGTCAAGAGACCCAGTACTTC
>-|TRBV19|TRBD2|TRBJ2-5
CASSILAGGSWETQYF
TGTGCCAGTAGTATTCTAGCGGGGGGGTCGTGGGAGACCCAGTACTTC
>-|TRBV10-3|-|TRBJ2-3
CAIRAGGRITDTQYF
TGTGCCATCAGGGCAGGGGGGCGGATAACAGATACGCAGTATTTT
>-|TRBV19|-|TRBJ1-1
CASSILTGAGGTEAFF
TGTGCCAGTAGTATTTTGACCGGGGCGGGCGGCACTGAAGCTTTCTTT
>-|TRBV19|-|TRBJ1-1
CASSNSGVQNTEAFF
TGTGCCAGTAGTAACTCCGGGGTACAGAACACTGAAGCTTTCTTT
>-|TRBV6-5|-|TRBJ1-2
CASSLSQGPYGYTF
TGTGCCAGCAGTCTCTCACAGGGACCCTATGGCTACACCTTC
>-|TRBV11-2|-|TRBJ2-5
CASSQVGLETQYF
TGTGCCAGCAGCCAAGTAGGTTTAGAGACCCAGTACTTC
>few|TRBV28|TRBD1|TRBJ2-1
CASSTGTGFYNEQFF
TGTGCCAGCAGCACCGGGACAGGTTTCTACAATGAGCAGTTCTTC
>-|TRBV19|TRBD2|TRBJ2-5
CASSTLTSGAETQYF
TGTGCCAGTAGTACCCTGACTAGCGGGGCTGAGACCCAGTACTTC
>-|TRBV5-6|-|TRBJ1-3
CASSVGLFVGNTIYF
TGTGCCAGCAGCGTCGGCCTATTTGTTGGAAACACCATATATTTT